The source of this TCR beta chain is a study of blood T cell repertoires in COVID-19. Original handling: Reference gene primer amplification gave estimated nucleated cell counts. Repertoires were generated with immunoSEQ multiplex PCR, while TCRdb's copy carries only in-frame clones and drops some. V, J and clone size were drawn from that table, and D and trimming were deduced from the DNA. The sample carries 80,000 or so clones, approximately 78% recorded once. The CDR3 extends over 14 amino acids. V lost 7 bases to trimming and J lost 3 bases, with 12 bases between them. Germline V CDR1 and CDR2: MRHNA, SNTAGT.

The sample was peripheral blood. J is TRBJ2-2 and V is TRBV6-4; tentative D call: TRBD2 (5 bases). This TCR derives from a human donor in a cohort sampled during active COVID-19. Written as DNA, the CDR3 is TGTGCCAGCACCCCGGACTTCGACACCGGGGAGCTGTTTTTT. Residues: CASTPDFDTGELFF.